This TCR beta chain was recorded in a study of T cells in Graves' hyperthyroidism and ophthalmopathy. Amplified TCR beta CDR3 regions came from RNA transcripts. Primed by the HTBI set, a first-round RT-PCR was run on the TCR CDR3. From the multiplex PCR reads, TCRdb called clonotypes with MiXCR, one entry per CDR3 protein. The sample shows about 400,000 distinct CDR3 sequences, 11% to 15% of them seen only once. Germline-derived CDR1 and CDR2 are LNHDA and SQIVND (reference sequence). The CDR3 length is 14 residues. Trimming cost V 5 bases and J 1 base, with 11 bases left between them. The sequence was obtained from a man aged 50 to 60 with Graves' ophthalmopathy. Sequencing was carried out using blood. V gene TRBV19 combines with J gene TRBJ1-2, with D perhaps TRBD1 (5 bases). The CDR3 reads CASSPEGFNYGYTF. CDR3 bases: TGTGCCAGTAGTCCCGAGGGGTTTAACTATGGCTACACCTTC.